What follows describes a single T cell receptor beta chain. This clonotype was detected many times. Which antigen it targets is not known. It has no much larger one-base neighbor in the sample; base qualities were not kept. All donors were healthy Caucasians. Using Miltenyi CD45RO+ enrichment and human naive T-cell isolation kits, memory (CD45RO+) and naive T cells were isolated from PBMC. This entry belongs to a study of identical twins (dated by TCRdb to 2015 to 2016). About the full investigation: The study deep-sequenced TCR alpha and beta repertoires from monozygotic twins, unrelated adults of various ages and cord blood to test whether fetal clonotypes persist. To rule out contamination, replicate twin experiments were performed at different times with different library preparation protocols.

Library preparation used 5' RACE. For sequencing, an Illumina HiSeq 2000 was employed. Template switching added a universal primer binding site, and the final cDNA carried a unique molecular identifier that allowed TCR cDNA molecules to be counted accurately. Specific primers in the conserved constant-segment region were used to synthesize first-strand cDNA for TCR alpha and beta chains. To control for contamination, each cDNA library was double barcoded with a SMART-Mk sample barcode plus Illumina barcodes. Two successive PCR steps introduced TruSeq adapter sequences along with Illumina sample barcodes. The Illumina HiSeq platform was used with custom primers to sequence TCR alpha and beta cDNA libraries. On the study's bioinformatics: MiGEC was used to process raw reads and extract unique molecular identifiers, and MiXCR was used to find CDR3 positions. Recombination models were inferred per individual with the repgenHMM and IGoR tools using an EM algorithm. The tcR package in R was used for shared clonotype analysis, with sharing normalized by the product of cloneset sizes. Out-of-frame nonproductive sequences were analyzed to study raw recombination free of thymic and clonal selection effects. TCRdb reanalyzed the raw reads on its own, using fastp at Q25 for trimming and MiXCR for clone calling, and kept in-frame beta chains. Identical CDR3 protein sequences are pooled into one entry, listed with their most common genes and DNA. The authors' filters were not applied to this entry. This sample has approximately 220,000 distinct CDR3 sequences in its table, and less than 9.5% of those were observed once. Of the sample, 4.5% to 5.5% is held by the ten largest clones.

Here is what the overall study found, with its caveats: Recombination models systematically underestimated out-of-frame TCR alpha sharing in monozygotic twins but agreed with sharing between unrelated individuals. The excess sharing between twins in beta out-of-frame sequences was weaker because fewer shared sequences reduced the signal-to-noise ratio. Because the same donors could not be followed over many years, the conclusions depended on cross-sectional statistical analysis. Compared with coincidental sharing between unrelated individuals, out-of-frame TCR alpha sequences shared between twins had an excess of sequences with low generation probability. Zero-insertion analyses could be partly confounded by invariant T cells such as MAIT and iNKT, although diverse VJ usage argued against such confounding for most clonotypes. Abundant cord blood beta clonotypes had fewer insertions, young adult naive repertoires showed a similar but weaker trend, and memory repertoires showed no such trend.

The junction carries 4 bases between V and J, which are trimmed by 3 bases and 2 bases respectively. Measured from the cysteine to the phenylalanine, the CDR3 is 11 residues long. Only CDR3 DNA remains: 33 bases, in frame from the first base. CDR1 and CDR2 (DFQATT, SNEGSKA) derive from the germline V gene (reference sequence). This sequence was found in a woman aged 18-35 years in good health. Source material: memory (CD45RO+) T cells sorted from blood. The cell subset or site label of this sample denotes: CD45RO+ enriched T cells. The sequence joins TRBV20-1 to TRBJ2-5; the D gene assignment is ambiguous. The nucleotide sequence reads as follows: TGCAGTGCTAGGCGGCAAGAGACCCAGTACTTC. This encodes CSARRQETQYF.